The clone carrying this T cell receptor (beta chain) was found a few times. Its matching antigen is unknown. Trimming removed 4 bases at V and 2 bases at J, with 12 bases between. Looked up from germline, CDR1 is MGHRA and CDR2 is YSYEKL. CDR3 size: 15 residues. Nominal health characterized the donors when sampled, though unrecorded immune exposures were likely. The PCR had 60 Vbeta and 13 Jbeta primers. This table comes from immunoSEQ multiplex PCR, and its TCRdb copy is limited to in-frame clones, with some not included. The repertoire has about 130,000 clones, 60% to 80% of them found once; the top ten carry around 2.2%. These data come from a study of cytomegalovirus exposure and HLA in healthy donors. Findings and limits, study-wide: TCR sequences were mostly rare, though some public TCRs occurred in many donors. Researchers had no immune exposure information except CMV serostatus available.

The rearrangement links TRBV4-1 to TRBJ2-1; D might be TRBD2 (6 bases). This TCR came from a man aged 25 to 40 in good health and CMV-seronegative. The specimen sequenced was PBMCs. The chain's CDR3 is CASSPTSQTYNEQFF. CDR3 nucleotide sequence: TGCGCCAGCAGCCCGACTAGTCAGACCTACAATGAGCAGTTCTTC.